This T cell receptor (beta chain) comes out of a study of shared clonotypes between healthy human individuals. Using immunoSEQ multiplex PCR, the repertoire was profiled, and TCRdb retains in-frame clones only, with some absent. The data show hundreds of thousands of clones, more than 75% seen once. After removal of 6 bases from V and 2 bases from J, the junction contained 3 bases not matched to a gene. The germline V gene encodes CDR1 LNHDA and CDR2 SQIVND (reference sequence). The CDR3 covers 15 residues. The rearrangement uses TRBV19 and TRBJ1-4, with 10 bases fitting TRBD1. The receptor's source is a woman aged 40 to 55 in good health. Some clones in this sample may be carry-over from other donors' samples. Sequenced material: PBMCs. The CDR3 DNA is TGTGCCAGTAGACCGGGACAGGGGACTAATGAAAAACTGTTTTTT. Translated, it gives CASRPGQGTNEKLFF.